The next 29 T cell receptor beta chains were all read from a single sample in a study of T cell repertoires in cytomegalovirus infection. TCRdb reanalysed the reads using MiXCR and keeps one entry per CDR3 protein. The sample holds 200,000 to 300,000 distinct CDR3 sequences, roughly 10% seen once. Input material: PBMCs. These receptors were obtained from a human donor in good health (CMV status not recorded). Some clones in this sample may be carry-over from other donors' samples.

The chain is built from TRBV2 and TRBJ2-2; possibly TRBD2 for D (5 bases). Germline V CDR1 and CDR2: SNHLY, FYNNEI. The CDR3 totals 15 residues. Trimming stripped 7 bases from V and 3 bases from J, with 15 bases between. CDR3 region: CASKDSETYTGELFF. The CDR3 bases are TGTGCCAGCAAGGATAGCGAAACCTACACCGGGGAGCTGTTTTTT.

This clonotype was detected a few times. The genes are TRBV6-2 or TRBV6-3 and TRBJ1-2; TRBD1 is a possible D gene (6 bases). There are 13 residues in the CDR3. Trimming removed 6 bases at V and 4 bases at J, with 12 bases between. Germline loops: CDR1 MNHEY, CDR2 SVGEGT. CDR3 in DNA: TGTGCCAGCAGGTCGACAGGACTCTATGGCTACACCTTC. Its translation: CASRSTGLYGYTF.

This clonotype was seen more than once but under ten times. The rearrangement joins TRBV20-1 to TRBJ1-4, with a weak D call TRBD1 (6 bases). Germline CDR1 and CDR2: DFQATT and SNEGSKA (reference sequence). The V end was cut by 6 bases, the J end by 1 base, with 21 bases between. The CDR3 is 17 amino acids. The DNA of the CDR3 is TGCAGTGCCCCGAAGGGGGGCGGATGGGTAACTAATGAAAAACTGTTTTTT. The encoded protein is CSAPKGGGWVTNEKLFF.

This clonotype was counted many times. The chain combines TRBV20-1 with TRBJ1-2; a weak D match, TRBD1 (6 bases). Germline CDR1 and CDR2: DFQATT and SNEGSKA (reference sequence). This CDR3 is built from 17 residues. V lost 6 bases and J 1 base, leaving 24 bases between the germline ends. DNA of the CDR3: TGCAGTGCGAAGCTAGAGGGGGGAAAAAAAATTAACTATGGCTACACCTTC. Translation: CSAKLEGGKKINYGYTF.

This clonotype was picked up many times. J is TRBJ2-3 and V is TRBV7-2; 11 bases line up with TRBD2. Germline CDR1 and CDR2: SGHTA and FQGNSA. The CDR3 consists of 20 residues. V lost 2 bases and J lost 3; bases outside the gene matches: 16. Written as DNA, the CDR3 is TGTGCCAGCAGCTTAAGGACGAGGGAGACTAGCGGGGTGGGAACAGATACGCAGTATTTT. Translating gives CASSLRTRETSGVGTDTQYF.

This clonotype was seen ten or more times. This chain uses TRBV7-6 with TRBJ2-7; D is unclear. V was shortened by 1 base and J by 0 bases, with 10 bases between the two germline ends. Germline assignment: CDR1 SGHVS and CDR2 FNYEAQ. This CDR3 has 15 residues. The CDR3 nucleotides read TGTGCCAGCAGCTTAGTAGCAGCTAGCTCCTACGAGCAGTACTTC. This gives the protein CASSLVAASSYEQYF. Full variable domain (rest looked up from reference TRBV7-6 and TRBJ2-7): GAGVSQSPRYKVTKRGQDVALRCDPISGHVSLYWYRQALGQGPEFLTYFNYEAQQDKSGLPNDRFSAERPEGSISTLTIQRTEQRDSAMYRCASSLVAASSYEQYFGPGTRLTVT.

The CDR3 sequence: CASSPLGTGNYNEQFF. The DNA of the CDR3 is TGTGCCAGCAGCCCATTGGGGACAGGGAACTACAATGAGCAGTTCTTC. The chain links TRBV7-6 to TRBJ2-1, with 9 bases lining up with TRBD1. Per germline, CDR1 SGHVS and CDR2 FNYEAQ. V shed 5 bases and J 3 bases; nucleotides not matched to a gene: 8. This CDR3 contains 16 residues.

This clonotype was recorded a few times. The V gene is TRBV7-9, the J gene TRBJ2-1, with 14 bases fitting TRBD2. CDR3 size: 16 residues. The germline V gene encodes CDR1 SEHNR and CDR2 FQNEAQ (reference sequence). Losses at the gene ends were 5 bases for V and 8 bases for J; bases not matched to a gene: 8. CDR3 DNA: TGTGCCAGCAGCATGACTAGCGGGGGGGCTTTTGATGAGCAGTTCTTC. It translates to CASSMTSGGAFDEQFF.

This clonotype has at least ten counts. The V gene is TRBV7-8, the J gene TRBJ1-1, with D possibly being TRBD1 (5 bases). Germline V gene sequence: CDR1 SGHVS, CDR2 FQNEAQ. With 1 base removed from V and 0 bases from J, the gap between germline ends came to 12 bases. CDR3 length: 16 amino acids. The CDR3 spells CASSLEEGLLNTEAFF. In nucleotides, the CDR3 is TGTGCCAGCAGCTTAGAAGAGGGGCTGTTGAACACTGAAGCTTTCTTT.

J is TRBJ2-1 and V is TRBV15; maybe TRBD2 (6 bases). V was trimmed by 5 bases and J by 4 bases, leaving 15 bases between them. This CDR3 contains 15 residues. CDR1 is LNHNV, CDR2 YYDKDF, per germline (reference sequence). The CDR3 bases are TGTGCCACCAGCGGGGGACTTTCTAAATACAATGAGCAGTTCTTC. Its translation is CATSGGLSKYNEQFF.

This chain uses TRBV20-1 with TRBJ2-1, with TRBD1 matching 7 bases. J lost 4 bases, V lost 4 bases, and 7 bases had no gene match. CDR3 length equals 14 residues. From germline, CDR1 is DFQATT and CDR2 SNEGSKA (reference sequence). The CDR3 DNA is TGCAGTGCTAAACGGGACAGCAATTACAATGAGCAGTTCTTC. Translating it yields CSAKRDSNYNEQFF.

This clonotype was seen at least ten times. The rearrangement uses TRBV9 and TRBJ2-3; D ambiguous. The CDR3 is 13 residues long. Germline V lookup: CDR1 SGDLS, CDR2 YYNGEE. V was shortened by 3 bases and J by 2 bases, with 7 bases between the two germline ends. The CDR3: CASSADATDTQYF. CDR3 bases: TGTGCCAGCAGCGCGGACGCCACAGATACGCAGTATTTT.

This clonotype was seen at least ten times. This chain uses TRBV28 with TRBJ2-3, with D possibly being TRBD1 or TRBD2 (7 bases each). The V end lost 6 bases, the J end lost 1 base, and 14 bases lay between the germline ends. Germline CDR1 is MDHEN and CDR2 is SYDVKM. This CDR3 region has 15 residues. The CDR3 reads CASRNQGGGTDTQYF. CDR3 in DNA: TGTGCCAGCAGGAATCAGGGGGGGGGCACAGATACGCAGTATTTT.

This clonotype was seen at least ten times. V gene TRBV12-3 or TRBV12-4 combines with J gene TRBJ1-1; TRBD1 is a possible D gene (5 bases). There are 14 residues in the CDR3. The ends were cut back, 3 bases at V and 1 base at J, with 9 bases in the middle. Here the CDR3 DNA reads TGTGCCAGCAGTTTTCAGGGAACGAACACTGAAGCTTTCTTT. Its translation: CASSFQGTNTEAFF.

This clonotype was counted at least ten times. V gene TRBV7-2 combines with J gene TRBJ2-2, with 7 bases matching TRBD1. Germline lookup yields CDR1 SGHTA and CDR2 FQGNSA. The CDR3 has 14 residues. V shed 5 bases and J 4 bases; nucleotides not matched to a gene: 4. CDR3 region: CASSLGQPTGELFF. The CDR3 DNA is TGTGCCAGCAGCCTGGGACAGCCCACCGGGGAGCTGTTTTTT.

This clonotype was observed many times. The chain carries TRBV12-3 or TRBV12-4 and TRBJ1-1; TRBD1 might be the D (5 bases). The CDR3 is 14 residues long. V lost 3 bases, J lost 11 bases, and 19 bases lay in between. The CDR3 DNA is TGTGCCAGCAGTTTGAGTTGGGCCGGGACGGGGGCTTTCTTT. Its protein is CASSLSWAGTGAFF.

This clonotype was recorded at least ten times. CDR3 region: CASSLAPSDTQYF. The CDR3 DNA sequence: TGTGCCAGCAGCTTAGCCCCTTCAGATACGCAGTATTTT. V usage is TRBV7-2 and J usage is TRBJ2-3; no reliable D call. Germline CDR1 is SGHTA and CDR2 is FQGNSA. The V end lost 0 bases, the J end lost 4 bases, and 5 bases lay between the germline ends. CDR3 length equals 13 residues.

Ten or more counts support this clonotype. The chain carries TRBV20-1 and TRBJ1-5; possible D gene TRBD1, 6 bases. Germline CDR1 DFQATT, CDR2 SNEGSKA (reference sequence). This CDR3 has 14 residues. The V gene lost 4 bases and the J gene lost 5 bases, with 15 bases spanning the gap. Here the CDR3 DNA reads TGCAGTGCTAACTCCCAGGGGCGCGATCAGCCCCAGCATTTT. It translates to CSANSQGRDQPQHF.

CDR3 sequence reads: CASSLAGKKEDTQYF. The CDR3 nucleotides are TGTGCCAGCAGTCTGGCGGGGAAGAAGGAAGATACGCAGTATTTT. V usage is TRBV5-4 and J usage is TRBJ2-3, with a tentative D call TRBD2 (6 bases). V shed 5 bases and J shed 5 bases, with 18 bases lying between them. This CDR3 has 15 amino acids. CDR1 and CDR2 (germline): SGHNT, YYREEE (reference sequence).

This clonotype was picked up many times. The CDR3 nucleotides are TGTGCCAGCAGTTCCCGCCTAGCGGACACAGATACGCAGTATTTT. It encodes CASSSRLADTDTQYF. The chain has TRBV7-2 and TRBJ2-3; 7 positions match TRBD2. CDR1 is SGHTA and CDR2 is FQGNSA in the germline V gene. The CDR3 runs 15 residues. V shed 6 bases and J 2 bases; nucleotides not matched to a gene: 8.

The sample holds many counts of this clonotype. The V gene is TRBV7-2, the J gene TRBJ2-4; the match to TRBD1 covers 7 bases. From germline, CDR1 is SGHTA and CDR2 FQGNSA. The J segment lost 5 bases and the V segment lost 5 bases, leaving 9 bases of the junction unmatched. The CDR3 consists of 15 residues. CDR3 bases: TGTGCCAGCAGCCGACGACAGGGTGGGGAAAACATTCAGTACTTC. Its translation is CASSRRQGGENIQYF.

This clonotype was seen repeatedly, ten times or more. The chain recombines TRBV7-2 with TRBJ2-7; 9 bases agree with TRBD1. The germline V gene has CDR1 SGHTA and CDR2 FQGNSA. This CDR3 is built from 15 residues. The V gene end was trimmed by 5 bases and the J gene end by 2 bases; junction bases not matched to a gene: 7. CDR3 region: CASSPLRTGAYEQYF. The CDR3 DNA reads TGTGCCAGCAGCCCCCTACGGACAGGGGCCTACGAGCAGTACTTC. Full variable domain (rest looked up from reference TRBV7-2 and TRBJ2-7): GAGVSQSPSNKVTEKGKDVELRCDPISGHTALYWYRQSLGQGLEFLIYFQGNSAPDKSGLPSDRFSAERTGGSVSTLTIQRTQQEDSAVYLCASSPLRTGAYEQYFGPGTRLTVT.

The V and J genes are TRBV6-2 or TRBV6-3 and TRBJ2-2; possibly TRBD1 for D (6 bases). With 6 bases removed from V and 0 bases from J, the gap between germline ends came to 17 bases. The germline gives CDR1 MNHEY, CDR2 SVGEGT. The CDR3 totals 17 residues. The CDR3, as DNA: TGTGCCAGCAGGCCCCTCGGACAGATCTCGAACACCGGGGAGCTGTTTTTT. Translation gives CASRPLGQISNTGELFF.

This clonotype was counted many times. This CDR3 is CASSFELRGYTF. In DNA form, the CDR3 reads TGTGCCAGCAGTTTCGAGCTACGGGGCTACACCTTC. The chain recombines TRBV12-3 or TRBV12-4 with TRBJ1-2; D not resolved. Trimming took off 3 bases at V and 8 bases at J, with 10 bases between the two ends. The CDR3 is 12 amino acids.

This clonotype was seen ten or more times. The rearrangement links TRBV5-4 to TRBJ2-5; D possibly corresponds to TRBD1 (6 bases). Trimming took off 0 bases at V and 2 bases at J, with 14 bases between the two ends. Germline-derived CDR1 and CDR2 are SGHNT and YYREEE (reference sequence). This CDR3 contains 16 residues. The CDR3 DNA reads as TGTGCCAGCAGCTTGGGAAGATCAGGGGCGCAAGAGACCCAGTACTTC. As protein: CASSLGRSGAQETQYF.

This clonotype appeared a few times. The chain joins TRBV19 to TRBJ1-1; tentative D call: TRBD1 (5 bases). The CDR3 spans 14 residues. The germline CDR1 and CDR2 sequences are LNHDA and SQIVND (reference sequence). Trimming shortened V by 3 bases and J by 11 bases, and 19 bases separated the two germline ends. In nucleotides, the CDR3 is TGTGCCAGTAGTATCCTGGGGCCGAAGTGGAGCGCTTTCTTT. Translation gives CASSILGPKWSAFF. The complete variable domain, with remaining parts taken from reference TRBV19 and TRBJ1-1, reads DGGITQSPKYLFRKEGQNVTLSCEQNLNHDAMYWYRQDPGQGLRLIYYSQIVNDFQKGDIAEGYSVSREKKESFPLTVTSAQKNPTAFYLCASSILGPKWSAFFGQGTRLTVV.

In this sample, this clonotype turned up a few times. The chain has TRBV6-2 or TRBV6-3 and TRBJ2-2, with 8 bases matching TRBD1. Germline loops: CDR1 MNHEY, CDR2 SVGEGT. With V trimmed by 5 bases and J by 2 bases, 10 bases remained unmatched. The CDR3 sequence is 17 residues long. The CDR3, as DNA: TGTGCCAGCAGTAAACGACCAGGGGGCTTAAACACCGGGGAGCTGTTTTTT. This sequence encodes CASSKRPGGLNTGELFF.

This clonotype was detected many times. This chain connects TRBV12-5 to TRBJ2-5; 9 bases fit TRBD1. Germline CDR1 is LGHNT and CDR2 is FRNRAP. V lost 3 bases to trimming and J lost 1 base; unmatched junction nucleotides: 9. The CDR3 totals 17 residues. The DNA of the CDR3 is TGTGCTAGTGGTTTCTACCCAAAGACAGGGGGCCAAGAGACCCAGTACTTC. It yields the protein CASGFYPKTGGQETQYF.

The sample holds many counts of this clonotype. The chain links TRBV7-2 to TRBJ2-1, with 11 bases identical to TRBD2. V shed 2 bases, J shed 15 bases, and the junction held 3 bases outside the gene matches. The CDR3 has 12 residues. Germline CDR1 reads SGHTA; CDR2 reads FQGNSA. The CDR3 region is CASSLSSGGRFF. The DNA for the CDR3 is TGTGCCAGCAGCTTATCTAGCGGGGGGCGGTTCTTC.